These 12 T cell receptor beta chains originate from one sample sequenced in a study of CD8+ T cells in alopecia areata. Noted treatment: oral pan-JAK inhibitor, 5-10 mg twice daily. Reverse transcription of extracted RNA yielded cDNA, which provided the sequencing template. The assay was immunoSEQ multiplex PCR, and TCRdb's table has in-frame clones only and misses some. This table holds 130,000 or so clones, around 60% found once. The sequences come from CD4+ T cells sorted from blood, collected at week 4, from a patient treated with tofacitinib. The receptors derive from a human donor with alopecia areata.

This clone has more than one count but fewer than ten. V is TRBV13 and J is TRBJ2-5; D may be TRBD2 (5 bases). The CDR3 is 14 residues long. The V end was cut by 5 bases, the J end by 5 bases, with 15 bases between. Germline V CDR1 and CDR2: PRHDT, FYEKMQ (reference sequence). The CDR3 region is CASSHRRALETQYF. Here the CDR3 DNA reads TGTGCCAGCAGCCACCGGCGGGCTCTGGAGACCCAGTACTTC.

The chain employs TRBV7-9 and TRBJ2-2; D ambiguous. V lost 0 bases and J lost 2, with 7 bases in between. The CDR3 runs 15 residues. The germline V gene encodes CDR1 SEHNR and CDR2 FQNEAQ (reference sequence). The CDR3 DNA reads TGTGCCAGCAGCTTAGCTGGCACTAACACCGGGGAGCTGTTTTTT. It translates to CASSLAGTNTGELFF.

The chain is built from TRBV25-1 and TRBJ2-5; a possible D gene is TRBD2 (5 bases). Germline loops: CDR1 MGHDK, CDR2 SYGVNS. Trimming took 6 bases from V and 8 from J, leaving 16 bases between them. This CDR3 is 13 amino acids long. The CDR3 sequence is CASRLGGGGTQYF. CDR3 nucleotides: TGTGCCAGCAGATTAGGAGGCGGAGGAACCCAGTACTTC.

This chain joins TRBV7-9 and TRBJ2-3; no definite D call. The length of the CDR3 is 16 residues. From germline, CDR1 is SEHNR and CDR2 FQNEAQ (reference sequence). V gave up 3 bases and J gave up 0 bases, with 13 bases separating them. The CDR3, as DNA: TGTGCCAGCAGCTTCTTTCTAGAGCTGAGCACAGATACGCAGTATTTT. Translation gives CASSFFLELSTDTQYF.

This chain uses TRBV19 with TRBJ2-2; TRBD1 aligns across 9 bases. With V trimmed by 4 bases and J by 1 base, 1 base remained unmatched. Germline V gene sequence: CDR1 LNHDA, CDR2 SQIVND (reference sequence). The CDR3 sequence is 15 residues long. Here the CDR3 reads CASSRTGENTGELFF. The CDR3 nucleotides are TGTGCCAGTAGTAGGACAGGGGAGAACACCGGGGAGCTGTTTTTT.

This clone was recorded at least ten times. This chain uses TRBV2 with TRBJ1-4, with 7 nucleotides matching TRBD1. V lost 3 bases and J lost 7; bases outside the gene matches: 11. From germline, CDR1 is SNHLY and CDR2 FYNNEI. CDR3 length equals 16 residues. The DNA of the CDR3 is TGTGCCAGCAGTGACCCCCGCAGGGGGATTGGTGAAAAACTGTTTTTT. Translated, it gives CASSDPRRGIGEKLFF. Drawing the rest from reference TRBV2 and TRBJ1-4, the complete variable domain is EPEVTQTPSHQVTQMGQEVILRCVPISNHLYFYWYRQILGQKVEFLVSFYNNEISEKSEIFDDQFSVERPDGSNFTLKIRSTKLEDSAMYFCASSDPRRGIGEKLFFGSGTQLSVL.

This chain uses TRBV29-1 with TRBJ2-4; TRBD1 aligns across 7 bases. CDR3 length equals 14 residues. Per germline, CDR1 SQVTM and CDR2 ANQGSEA. With 3 bases clipped from V and 1 base from J, the junction kept 3 bases outside the gene matches. DNA of the CDR3: TGCAGCGTTGATGTAGGGGGCGCCAAAAACATTCAGTACTTC. Its protein product is CSVDVGGAKNIQYF. The entire variable domain, with the rest obtained from reference TRBV29-1 and TRBJ2-4, is as follows: SAVISQKPSRDICQRGTSLTIQCQVDSQVTMMFWYRQQPGQSLTLIATANQGSEATYESGFVIDKFPISRPNLTFSTLTVSNMSPEDSSIYLCSVDVGGAKNIQYFGAGTRLSVL.

This clone was recorded a few times. This chain joins TRBV10-3 and TRBJ2-7, with D perhaps matching TRBD1 (5 bases). The V gene lost 4 bases and the J gene lost 0 bases, with 10 bases spanning the gap. The CDR3 extends over 14 amino acids. The germline CDR1 and CDR2 sequences are ENHRY and SYGVKD. The CDR3 region is CAISVQGSSYEQYF. The CDR3 nucleotides read TGTGCCATCAGTGTTCAGGGAAGCTCCTACGAGCAGTACTTC.

About this clone: Other nucleotide sequences from this sample produce the same CDR3. The genes are TRBV18 and TRBJ2-5; no clear D gene. The CDR3 has 12 amino acids. V shed 2 bases and J shed 0 bases, with 1 base lying between them. Germline CDR1 KGHSH, CDR2 LQKENI. CDR3 in amino acids: CASSPYQETQYF. Here the CDR3 DNA reads TGTGCCAGCTCACCATACCAAGAGACCCAGTACTTC.

V gene TRBV29-1 combines with J gene TRBJ1-1; 7 positions match TRBD1. In germline, CDR1 is SQVTM, CDR2 ANQGSEA. V dropped 6 bases and J dropped 4; count of bases not matched to a gene: 8. The CDR3 is made up of 13 amino acids. CDR3 in amino acids: CSVHARQGTEAFF. The DNA for the CDR3 is TGCAGCGTCCACGCCCGACAGGGCACTGAAGCTTTCTTT.

In its sample, this clone was seen once. The CDR3 DNA sequence: TGCGCCAGCAGCTTGGTACAGAGCACTGAAGCTTTCTTT. Translating it yields CASSLVQSTEAFF. The gene calls are TRBV5-1 and TRBJ1-1, with D hard to call. This CDR3 comprises 13 residues. Trimming cost V 0 bases and J 4 bases, with 7 bases left between them. Germline values: CDR1 SGHRS, CDR2 YFSETQ. Full variable domain (outside the CDR3, taken from reference TRBV5-1 and TRBJ1-1): KAGVTQTPRYLIKTRGQQVTLSCSPISGHRSVSWYQQTPGQGLQFLFEYFSETQRNKGNFPGRFSGRQFSNSRSEMNVSTLELGDSALYLCASSLVQSTEAFFGQGTRLTVV.

J is TRBJ2-7 and V is TRBV18; D is unclear. This CDR3 is built from 12 residues. V was shortened by 0 bases and J by 3 bases, with 3 bases between the two germline ends. CDR1 KGHSH and CDR2 LQKENI come from the germline V gene. CDR3 in amino acids: CASSPPSYEQYF. CDR3 DNA: TGTGCCAGCTCACCACCCAGCTACGAGCAGTACTTC.